This TCR beta chain was sequenced in a study of T cell repertoires in aging, cancer and after chemotherapy. Study-level information: Six age groups, ranging from 30 or younger to 70 or older, included the donors. Healthy donor repertoires were recorded over several months to years and showed clear clonal overlap. Whole-study findings and limits: Age-matched healthy donors had significantly more diverse, less clonal blood TCR repertoires than untreated cancer patients. Across the chemotherapy interval, each cancer cohort showed higher median generation probability, suggesting thymic rebound.

Rearranged V-D-J TRB sequences were amplified with a mixed TRB-A/B primer pool. In TCRdb, the multiplex PCR reads were re-called with MiXCR into one record per CDR3 protein. Of about 9,700 distinct CDR3 sequences listed, more than 25% are singletons. Peripheral blood genomic DNA, not sorted cells or RNA, was the template. Points on this clonotype: Its specificity is not known.

The germline V gene has CDR1 LNHDA and CDR2 SQIVND (reference sequence). CDR3 length: 14 residues. V shed 6 bases and J shed 4 bases, with 15 bases lying between them. The rearrangement joins TRBV19 to TRBJ1-2; D possibly corresponds to TRBD1 (5 bases). Sequencing used blood. This TCR came from a human donor in good health. Here the CDR3 reads CASRRGSQGYGYTF. The CDR3 DNA reads TGTGCCAGTAGGAGGGGTAGCCAGGGCTATGGCTACACCTTC.